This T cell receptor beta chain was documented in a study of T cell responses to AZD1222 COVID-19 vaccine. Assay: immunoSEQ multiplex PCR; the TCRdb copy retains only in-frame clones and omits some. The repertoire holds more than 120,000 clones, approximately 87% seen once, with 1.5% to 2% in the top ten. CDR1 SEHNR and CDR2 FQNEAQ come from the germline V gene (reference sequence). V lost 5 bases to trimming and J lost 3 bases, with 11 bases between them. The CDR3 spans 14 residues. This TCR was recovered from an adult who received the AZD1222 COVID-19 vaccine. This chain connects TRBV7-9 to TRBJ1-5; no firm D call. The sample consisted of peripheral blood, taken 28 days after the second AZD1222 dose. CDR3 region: CASSQHGDNQPQHF. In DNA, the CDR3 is TGTGCCAGCAGCCAACACGGAGACAATCAGCCCCAGCATTTT.